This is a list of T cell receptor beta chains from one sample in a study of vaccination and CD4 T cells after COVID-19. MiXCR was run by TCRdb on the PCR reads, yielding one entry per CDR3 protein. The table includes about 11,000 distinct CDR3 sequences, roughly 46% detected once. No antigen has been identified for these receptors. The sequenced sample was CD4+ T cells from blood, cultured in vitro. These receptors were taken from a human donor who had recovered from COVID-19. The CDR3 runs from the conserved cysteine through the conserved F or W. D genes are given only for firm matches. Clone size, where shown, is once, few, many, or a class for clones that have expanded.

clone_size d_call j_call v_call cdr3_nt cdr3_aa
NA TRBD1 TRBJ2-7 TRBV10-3 TGTGCCATCTGGAGCGGGACAGGGGGCGTCGAGCAGTACTTC CAIWSGTGGVEQYF
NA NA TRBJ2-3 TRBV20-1 TGCAGTGCTAGGATGGGGGAAGATACGCAGTATTTT CSARMGEDTQYF
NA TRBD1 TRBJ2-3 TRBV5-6 TGTGCCAGCAGCTCAACAATTACAGGGGTGGGGCAGTATTTT CASSSTITGVGQYF
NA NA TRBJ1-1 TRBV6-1 TGTGCCAGCAGCCGACAGGAGAACACTGAAGCTTTCTTT CASSRQENTEAFF
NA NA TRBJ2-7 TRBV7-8 TGTGCCAGCAGCTTCGACTCCTACTACGAGCAGTACTTC CASSFDSYYEQYF
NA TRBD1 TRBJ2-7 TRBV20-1 TGCAGTGCTAGAGATAAGGACAGGGTCTCCTACGAGCAGTACTTC CSARDKDRVSYEQYF
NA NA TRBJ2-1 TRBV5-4 TGTGCCAGCAGTCAGGACACTTACAATGAGCAGTTCTTC CASSQDTYNEQFF
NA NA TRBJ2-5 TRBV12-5 TGTGCTAGTGGTTTCCCCCAGGGGCCCCAGTACTTC CASGFPQGPQYF
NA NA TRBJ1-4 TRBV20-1 TGCAGTGCCACCTCGGGTCGGGAAAAACTGTTTTTT CSATSGREKLFF
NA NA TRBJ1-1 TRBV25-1 TGTGCCAGCAGTGAAGACACCTCGAACACTGAAGCTTTCTTT CASSEDTSNTEAFF
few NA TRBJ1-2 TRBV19 TGTGCCACTAGAGAGGGGGTGGGGATGGTCTACACCTTC CATREGVGMVYTF
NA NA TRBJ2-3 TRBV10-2 TGCGCCAGCAAGGAGGGACCGACCTACACAGATACGCAGTATTTT CASKEGPTYTDTQYF
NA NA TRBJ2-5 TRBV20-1 TGCAGTGCTAGAGGGGGAAGAGAGACCCAGTACTTC CSARGGRETQYF
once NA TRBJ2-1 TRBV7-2 TGTGCCAGCAGCCGCAGCGCCCGAGAAGAGCAGTTCTTC CASSRSAREEQFF
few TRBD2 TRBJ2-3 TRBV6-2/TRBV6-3 TGTGCCAGCAGTCTACTAGCGGGGACAGATACGCAGTATTTT CASSLLAGTDTQYF
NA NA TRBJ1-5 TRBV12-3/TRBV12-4 TGTGCCAGCAGTTTCGGGGATCAGCCCCAGCATTTT CASSFGDQPQHF
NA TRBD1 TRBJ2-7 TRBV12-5 TGTGCTAGTGGTCCCAGGGGGCGCTCCTACGAGCAGTACTTC CASGPRGRSYEQYF
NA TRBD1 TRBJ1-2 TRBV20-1 TGCAGTGGGGGACAGGGGGCGGGGAAGTATGGCTACACCTTC CSGGQGAGKYGYTF
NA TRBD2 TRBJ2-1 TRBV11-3 TGTGCCAGCAGCCCTTTTGGCGGGGGGGCTTACAATGAGCAGTTCTTC CASSPFGGGAYNEQFF
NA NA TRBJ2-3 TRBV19 TGTGCCAGTACTAAGAGGCAGGGGCCCACAGATACGCAGTATTTT CASTKRQGPTDTQYF
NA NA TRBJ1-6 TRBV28 TGTGCCAGCAGTTTAATAGATTTGGGGGGAGGAAATTCACCCCTCCACTTT CASSLIDLGGGNSPLHF
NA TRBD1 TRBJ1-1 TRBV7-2 TGTGCCAGCAGCTCGACAGGGGATCCGAACACTGAAGCTTTCTTT CASSSTGDPNTEAFF